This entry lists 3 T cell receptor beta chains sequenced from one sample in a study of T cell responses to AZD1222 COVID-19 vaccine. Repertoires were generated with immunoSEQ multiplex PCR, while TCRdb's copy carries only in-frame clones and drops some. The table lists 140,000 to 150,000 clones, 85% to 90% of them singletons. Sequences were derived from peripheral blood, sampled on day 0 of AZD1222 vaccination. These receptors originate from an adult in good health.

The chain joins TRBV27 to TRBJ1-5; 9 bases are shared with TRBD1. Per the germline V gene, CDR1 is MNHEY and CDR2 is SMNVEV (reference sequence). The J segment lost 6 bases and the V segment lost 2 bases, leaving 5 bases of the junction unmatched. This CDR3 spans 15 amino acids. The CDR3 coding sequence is TGTGCCAGCAGTTTAGGACAGGGGTTAGGTCAGCCCCAGCATTTT. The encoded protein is CASSLGQGLGQPQHF.

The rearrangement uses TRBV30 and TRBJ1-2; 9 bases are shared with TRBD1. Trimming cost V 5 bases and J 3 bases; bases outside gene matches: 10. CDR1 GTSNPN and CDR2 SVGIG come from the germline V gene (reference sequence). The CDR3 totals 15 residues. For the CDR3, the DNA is TGTGCCTGGGTTAGTACCGGGACAGGGCACTATGGCTACACCTTC. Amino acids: CAWVSTGTGHYGYTF.

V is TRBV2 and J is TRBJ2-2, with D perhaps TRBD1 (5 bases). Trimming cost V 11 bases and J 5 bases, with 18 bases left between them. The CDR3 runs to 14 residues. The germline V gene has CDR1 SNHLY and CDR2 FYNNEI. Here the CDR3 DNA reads TGTGCCTCCATGGGGCTGACCAGGACCGGGGAGCTGTTTTTT. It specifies CASMGLTRTGELFF. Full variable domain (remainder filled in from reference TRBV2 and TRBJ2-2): EPEVTQTPSHQVTQMGQEVILRCVPISNHLYFYWYRQILGQKVEFLVSFYNNEISEKSEIFDDQFSVERPDGSNFTLKIRSTKLEDSAMYFCASMGLTRTGELFFGEGSRLTVL.